This TCR beta chain was sequenced during a study of CD8 T cells in ankylosing spondylitis. Study-wide points: Previous work reported some of these motif variants in the synovial fluid and blood of reactive arthritis. For ankylosing spondylitis blood, a TCR beta motif of 8 or 9 highly homologous variants appeared characteristic. From matched ankylosing spondylitis synovial fluid, disease-linked clones were reportedly recovered at significantly enriched levels.

This clonotype occurred a few times. Its antigen is undetermined. V gave up 7 bases and J gave up 3 bases; unmatched junction bases: 5. The germline gives CDR1 SQVTM, CDR2 ANQGSEA. The CDR3 length is 13 residues. TCRdb redid the calling of the 5' RACE reads with MiXCR, one entry per CDR3 protein. The data hold a few hundred thousand distinct CDR3 sequences, with roughly 8% observed a single time. The source is a male donor with ankylosing spondylitis. The chain recombines TRBV29-1 with TRBJ2-7; TRBD2 matches at 11 bases. Specimen: blood, either unsorted or a sorted T cell fraction (not recorded which). The CDR3 region has the DNA TGCAGCGCTTCGACTAGCGGGATCTACGAGCAGTACTTC. Translation gives CSASTSGIYEQYF.